These 27 T cell receptor beta chains came from one sample sequenced in a study of T cells in Graves' hyperthyroidism and ophthalmopathy. TCR beta CDR3 regions were amplified from RNA transcripts. A set of HTBI primers served as the primers for a first-round RT-PCR of the TCR CDR3. From the multiplex PCR reads, TCRdb called clonotypes with MiXCR, one entry per CDR3 protein. Found here are approximately 400,000 distinct CDR3 sequences, 15% to 19% of them singletons; the top ten hold over 12%. Sequencing input: blood. The receptor source for this set is a woman aged 18-35 years with Graves' hyperthyroidism.

The table lists this clonotype with many counts. The V gene is TRBV3-1, the J gene TRBJ2-1, with D perhaps assigned TRBD1 or TRBD2 (6 bases each). Germline V gene data show CDR1 as LGHDT and CDR2 as YNNKEL (reference sequence). Trimming removed 1 base from V and 4 bases from J, with 20 bases in between. This CDR3 has 18 amino acids. CDR3 region: CASSQGAWGAVYYNEQFF. DNA of the CDR3: TGTGCCAGCAGCCAAGGTGCCTGGGGGGCGGTTTATTACAATGAGCAGTTCTTC.

The chain combines TRBV2 with TRBJ1-2; D uncertain. The V end was cut by 2 bases, the J end by 0 bases, with 10 bases between. From germline, CDR1 is SNHLY and CDR2 FYNNEI. There are 15 residues in the CDR3. CDR3 in amino acids: CASSERVRTNYGYTF. The CDR3 DNA reads TGTGCCAGCAGTGAACGGGTCCGCACTAACTATGGCTACACCTTC.

Many counts were recorded for this clonotype. The gene calls are TRBV11-2 and TRBJ2-1; TRBD2 matches at 7 bases. The CDR3 loop spans 17 amino acids. From germline, CDR1 is SGHAT and CDR2 FQNNGV. Trimming cost V 1 base and J 9 bases; bases outside gene matches: 15. The CDR3 nucleotides are TGTGCCAGCAGCTTAGTTCCAACCTGGGCGGGAGCGGGTGAGCAGTTCTTC. Translating gives CASSLVPTWAGAGEQFF.

Comments on this clonotype: One junction end does not reproduce the germline sequence, and a read error may be involved. CDR3 nucleotide sequence: TGCAGTGCTAGAGACAAAAAGGACAGATCCTTCGAGCAGTACTTC. Protein sequence: CSARDKKDRSFEQYF. The rearrangement joins TRBV20-1 to TRBJ2-7; D is possibly TRBD1 (6 bases). Germline V CDR1 and CDR2: DFQATT, SNEGSKA (reference sequence). CDR3 size: 15 residues.

CDR3 sequence reads: CASSYPLDRKAGELFF. The CDR3 nucleotides are TGTGCCAGCAGTTACCCTTTAGACAGAAAAGCCGGGGAGCTGTTTTTT. The V gene is TRBV6-2 or TRBV6-3, the J gene TRBJ2-2; possible D gene TRBD1, 5 bases. CDR1 and CDR2 from the germline V gene are MNHEY and SVGEGT. The CDR3 extends over 16 amino acids. V was pared by 2 bases and J by 6 bases, with 16 bases between.

V gene TRBV20-1 combines with J gene TRBJ2-1; D gene ambiguous. With 4 bases removed from V and 8 bases from J, the gap between germline ends came to 9 bases. The CDR3 runs to 11 residues. Germline V gene sequence: CDR1 DFQATT, CDR2 SNEGSKA (reference sequence). CDR3 in amino acids: CSAITRDEQFF. The CDR3 bases are TGCAGTGCTATTACTCGAGATGAGCAGTTCTTC.

This clonotype appeared a few times. The chain is built from TRBV7-9 and TRBJ1-2; possible D gene TRBD1, 6 bases. This CDR3 region has 15 residues. Germline-derived CDR1 and CDR2 are SEHNR and FQNEAQ (reference sequence). V lost 1 base, J lost 3 bases, and 12 bases lay in between. DNA of the CDR3: TGTGCCAGCAGCTTAGGATACAGGGATGACTATGGCTACACCTTC. This gives the protein CASSLGYRDDYGYTF.

This clonotype was observed many times. J is TRBJ2-2 and V is TRBV6-2 or TRBV6-3; 7 bases match TRBD1. The CDR3 runs to 15 residues. V gave up 6 bases and J gave up 4 bases; unmatched junction bases: 8. CDR1 and CDR2 from the germline V gene are MNHEY and SVGEGT. In DNA, the CDR3 is TGTGCCAGCAGACTGACAGGGATCAGCACCGGGGAGCTGTTTTTT. Protein product: CASRLTGISTGELFF.

The chain couples TRBV4-1 to TRBJ2-1; D unresolved. V was pared by 0 bases and J by 7 bases, with 7 bases between. Germline CDR1 reads MGHRA; CDR2 reads YSYEKL. CDR3 size: 13 residues. The CDR3 loop reads CASSQDRLNEQFF. CDR3 sequence (DNA): TGCGCCAGCAGCCAAGATCGGTTAAATGAGCAGTTCTTC.

The chain combines TRBV7-2 with TRBJ2-7; D may match TRBD1 or TRBD2 (7 bases each). This CDR3 has 14 residues. The germline CDR1 and CDR2 sequences are SGHTA and FQGNSA. V shed 5 bases and J shed 6 bases, with 17 bases lying between them. The CDR3, as DNA: TGTGCCAGCAGCGGGGGGAGGGGGCCTGCCGAGCAGTACTTC. Amino acids: CASSGGRGPAEQYF.

This clonotype was detected many times. The V call is TRBV20-1, the J call TRBJ2-3; TRBD1 agrees at 8 bases. Trimming at V came to 3 bases and at J to 5 bases, leaving 16 bases not matched to a gene. Germline-derived CDR1 and CDR2 are DFQATT and SNEGSKA (reference sequence). The CDR3 length is 17 residues. CDR3 amino acids: CSASTTPRGLGGDTQYF. The DNA for the CDR3 is TGCAGTGCTAGTACCACTCCCAGGGGGCTCGGCGGAGATACGCAGTATTTT.

In this sample, this clonotype turned up a few times. The rearrangement uses TRBV27 and TRBJ2-1; D not resolved. The CDR3 has 16 residues. The germline V gene has CDR1 MNHEY and CDR2 SMNVEV (reference sequence). V was cut by 5 bases and J by 2 bases, with 16 bases left in between. CDR3 protein: CASSPHPTDPYNEQFF. CDR3 DNA sequence: TGTGCCAGCAGTCCCCACCCCACGGACCCCTACAATGAGCAGTTCTTC.

At least ten counts were recorded for this clonotype. The gene calls are TRBV7-2 and TRBJ1-2; D perhaps matches TRBD1 (5 bases). Trimming removed 5 bases from V and 1 base from J, with 20 bases in between. Looked up from germline, CDR1 is SGHTA and CDR2 is FQGNSA. This CDR3 contains 17 residues. The CDR3 region is CASSPRGDRYYNYGYTF. As DNA, the CDR3 is TGTGCCAGCAGCCCCCGGGGCGACCGCTACTATAACTATGGCTACACCTTC.

This clonotype has a handful of counts. J is TRBJ2-2 and V is TRBV20-1; 12 positions match TRBD2. Germline V gene sequence: CDR1 DFQATT, CDR2 SNEGSKA (reference sequence). V shed 6 bases, J shed 6 bases, and the junction held 8 bases outside the gene matches. The CDR3 spans 15 residues. CDR3 loop: CSAGTSGGLAGELFF. In DNA, the CDR3 is TGCAGTGCCGGAACTAGCGGGGGGTTGGCCGGGGAGCTGTTTTTT.

This clonotype was observed many times. V and J are TRBV10-3 and TRBJ1-2, with D perhaps TRBD1 (5 bases). The germline V gene encodes CDR1 ENHRY and CDR2 SYGVKD. Trimming removed 3 bases from V and 10 bases from J, with 18 bases in between. CDR3 size: 14 residues. CDR3 loop: CAISESRGGADYTF. The CDR3 DNA reads as TGTGCCATCAGTGAATCTAGGGGAGGGGCCGACTACACCTTC.

This chain connects TRBV2 to TRBJ1-4; TRBD1 aligns across 7 bases. V shed 6 bases, J shed 8 bases, and the junction held 12 bases outside the gene matches. This CDR3 spans 15 amino acids. The V gene's germline CDR1 is SNHLY and CDR2 FYNNEI. The CDR3 is CASRSRWGTDEKLFF. In nucleotides, the CDR3 is TGTGCCAGCAGGAGTAGATGGGGGACAGACGAAAAACTGTTTTTT.

V is TRBV2 and J is TRBJ2-7, with D perhaps TRBD1 or TRBD2 (5 bases each). Per germline, CDR1 SNHLY and CDR2 FYNNEI. The V end lost 3 bases, the J end lost 1 base, and 16 bases lay between the germline ends. The CDR3 has 16 amino acids. This CDR3 reads CASSEPWGWRSYEQYF. In DNA form, the CDR3 reads TGTGCCAGCAGTGAGCCCTGGGGGTGGAGGTCCTACGAGCAGTACTTC. The full variable domain, its missing parts supplied by reference TRBV2 and TRBJ2-7, is EPEVTQTPSHQVTQMGQEVILRCVPISNHLYFYWYRQILGQKVEFLVSFYNNEISEKSEIFDDQFSVERPDGSNFTLKIRSTKLEDSAMYFCASSEPWGWRSYEQYFGPGTRLTVT.

At least ten counts were recorded for this clonotype. The genes are TRBV7-2 and TRBJ2-7, with D possibly matching TRBD2 (6 bases). Per the germline V gene, CDR1 is SGHTA and CDR2 is FQGNSA. The CDR3 totals 16 residues. Trimming took off 1 base at V and 5 bases at J, with 18 bases between the two ends. The CDR3 DNA reads TGTGCCAGCAGCTTAGGGGGGAGCGGGCGTCAGAACGAGCAGTACTTC. Translated: CASSLGGSGRQNEQYF. Using reference TRBV7-2 and TRBJ2-7 for the parts outside the CDR3, the full variable domain is GAGVSQSPSNKVTEKGKDVELRCDPISGHTALYWYRQSLGQGLEFLIYFQGNSAPDKSGLPSDRFSAERTGGSVSTLTIQRTQQEDSAVYLCASSLGGSGRQNEQYFGPGTRLTVT.

This clonotype has just a few counts. The chain carries TRBV19 and TRBJ1-2; 8 bases map to TRBD1. After removal of 4 bases from V and 0 bases from J, the junction contained 10 bases not matched to a gene. The CDR3 runs 17 residues. The germline V gene has CDR1 LNHDA and CDR2 SQIVND (reference sequence). CDR3 DNA: TGTGCCAGTAGTACCTCGACAGGGGTAGGGACTAACTATGGCTACACCTTC. This gives the protein CASSTSTGVGTNYGYTF.

This clonotype occurred a few times. This chain links TRBV20-1 with TRBJ2-6; D is possibly TRBD1 (5 bases). The germline CDR1 and CDR2 sequences are DFQATT and SNEGSKA (reference sequence). This CDR3 region has 15 residues. V was trimmed by 0 bases and J by 1 base, leaving 7 bases between them. The CDR3, as DNA: TGCAGTGCTAGAGATCCAGGGTCTGGGGCCAACGTCCTGACTTTC. It yields the protein CSARDPGSGANVLTF.

This clonotype was seen a few times. The CDR3 here is CASSPRTGEGGYGYTF. CDR3 sequence (DNA): TGTGCCAGCAGCCCGCGGACAGGGGAAGGGGGCTATGGCTACACCTTC. The chain couples TRBV4-2 to TRBJ1-2, with 9 bases that match TRBD1. CDR1 LGHNA and CDR2 YNFKEQ come from the germline V gene. The V and J ends lost 4 bases and 4 bases, in that order; junction bases with no gene match: 10. This CDR3 contains 16 residues.

This clonotype was seen repeatedly, ten times or more. This chain connects TRBV19 to TRBJ1-1, with TRBD1 matching over 7 bases. Losses at the gene ends were 11 bases for V and 1 base for J; bases not matched to a gene: 7. Germline V gene sequence: CDR1 LNHDA, CDR2 SQIVND (reference sequence). This CDR3 comprises 13 residues. CDR3 amino acids: CAAGGKSNTEAFF. The CDR3 DNA is TGTGCCGCAGGGGGGAAATCGAACACTGAAGCTTTCTTT. Together with reference TRBV19 and TRBJ1-1, the CDR3 gives the full variable domain: DGGITQSPKYLFRKEGQNVTLSCEQNLNHDAMYWYRQDPGQGLRLIYYSQIVNDFQKGDIAEGYSVSREKKESFPLTVTSAQKNPTAFYLCAAGGKSNTEAFFGQGTRLTVV.

This clonotype was counted only a few times. The chain links TRBV7-2 to TRBJ2-7, with TRBD1 as a possible D gene (6 bases). Between the trimmed V and J ends, which lost 5 bases and 2 bases, there was a span of 16 bases. This CDR3 is built from 15 residues. CDR1 SGHTA and CDR2 FQGNSA come from the germline V gene. The CDR3 nucleotides are TGTGCCAGCAGCCCCCGGACAGTGGCTACCTACGAGCAGTACTTC. Residues: CASSPRTVATYEQYF.

At least ten counts were recorded for this clonotype. V is TRBV2 and J is TRBJ2-3; D is perhaps TRBD1 (5 bases). CDR1 and CDR2 (germline): SNHLY, FYNNEI. CDR3 length: 15 amino acids. Trimming shortened V by 7 bases and J by 5 bases, and 19 bases separated the two germline ends. For the CDR3, the DNA is TGTGCCAGCAACCCTGACAGACTTTCTGGAGATACGCAGTATTTT. This gives the protein CASNPDRLSGDTQYF.

This clonotype came up many times. V gene TRBV10-3 combines with J gene TRBJ1-5; D is uncertain. There are 13 residues in the CDR3. CDR1 is ENHRY, CDR2 SYGVKD, per germline. The V gene lost 8 bases and the J gene lost 2 bases, with 10 bases spanning the gap. Written as DNA, the CDR3 is TGTGCCATCGGTCAGCGGGGCAATCAGCCCCAGCATTTT. It translates to CAIGQRGNQPQHF.

This clonotype appeared many times. This sequence joins TRBV6-1 and TRBJ2-7, with 12 bases fitting TRBD1. Trimming cost V 5 bases and J 2 bases; bases outside gene matches: 10. The CDR3 totals 17 residues. Germline-derived CDR1 and CDR2 are MNHNS and SASEGT. The CDR3 here is CASSTDRDRGLTYEQYF. CDR3 sequence (DNA): TGTGCCAGCAGTACCGACCGGGACAGGGGGCTGACCTACGAGCAGTACTTC.

This clonotype showed up many times. This chain joins TRBV7-2 and TRBJ1-2, with unresolved D. This CDR3 is built from 13 residues. Trimming took 5 bases from V and 5 from J, leaving 12 bases between them. Per germline, CDR1 SGHTA and CDR2 FQGNSA. The CDR3 region is CASSRDPPYGYTF. For the CDR3, the DNA is TGTGCCAGCAGCCGAGATCCTCCATATGGCTACACCTTC.